The 14 T cell receptor beta chains listed next were all sequenced from one sample in a study of T cells expressing NK-cell markers. TCRdb re-called the 5' RACE reads and gives one entry per CDR3 protein, without DNA. Its listing shows some 300,000 distinct CDR3 sequences. The specimen sequenced was blood T cells: a sorted CD56 or NKG2C T cell subset, CD4+ or CD8+ T cells, or bulk PBMC T cells (not recorded which). Source of these receptors: a man younger than 35 in good health.

CDR3: CASSQGGLVSGELFF. The rearrangement links TRBV4-3 to TRBJ2-2; TCRdb proposes TRBD2, but this gene call is untestable without DNA. Germline V CDR1 and CDR2: LGHNA, YSLEER. CDR3 size: 15 residues.

J is TRBJ2-3 and V is TRBV20-1. The germline CDR1 and CDR2 sequences are DFQATT and SNEGSKA (reference sequence). The CDR3 is made up of 14 amino acids. The CDR3: CSASRAVNTDTQYF.

This chain uses TRBV20-1 with TRBJ2-3. The CDR3 covers 13 residues. Germline V gene lookup returns CDR1 DFQATT and CDR2 SNEGSKA (reference sequence). The CDR3 protein is CSANNQPTDTQYF.

The V call is TRBV6-2 or TRBV6-3, the J call TRBJ2-1. CDR3 length: 15 residues. Germline V gene sequence: CDR1 MNHEY, CDR2 SVGEGT. The CDR3 reads CASSYGGATTNEQFF.

This rearrangement joins TRBV7-3 to TRBJ2-7; no DNA is available, so the TRBD1 call from TCRdb remains unchecked. The germline V gene encodes CDR1 SGHTA and CDR2 FQGTGA. This CDR3 spans 14 amino acids. The CDR3 here is CASSFGTGAYEQYF. Using reference TRBV7-3 and TRBJ2-7 for the parts outside the CDR3, the full variable domain is GAGVSQTPSNKVTEKGKYVELRCDPISGHTALYWYRQSLGQGPEFLIYFQGTGAADDSGLPNDRFFAVRPEGSVSTLKIQRTERGDSAVYLCASSFGTGAYEQYFGPGTRLTVT.

This chain links TRBV10-1 with TRBJ2-3; TCRdb returns TRBD1, unconfirmable since there is no DNA. The CDR3 covers 14 residues. Germline-derived CDR1 and CDR2 are WNHNN and SYGVQD (reference sequence). This CDR3 reads CASRPGHFTDTQYF.

The gene calls are TRBV11-2 and TRBJ2-1; absent DNA, TCRdb's TRBD1 call cannot be checked. The germline gives CDR1 SGHAT, CDR2 FQNNGV. The CDR3 runs to 15 residues. CDR3 in amino acids: CASSFQGRRDNEQFF.

The chain uses TRBV12-3 or TRBV12-4 and TRBJ2-5; the TCRdb call, TRBD1, lacks DNA for checking. This CDR3 has 15 amino acids. The CDR3 reads CASSDRRGVEETQYF.

CDR3: CASSLEGGQYNEQFF. The V and J genes are TRBV5-1 and TRBJ2-1; lacking DNA, the TRBD1 call made by TCRdb goes unchecked. The CDR3 runs 15 residues. Looked up from germline, CDR1 is SGHRS and CDR2 is YFSETQ.

The rearrangement uses TRBV6-1 and TRBJ2-5; TCRdb's D gene call, TRBD2, goes unchecked for lack of DNA. The CDR3 loop spans 17 amino acids. Germline V gives CDR1 MNHNS, CDR2 SASEGT. The chain's CDR3 is CASSSGLGLLTQETQYF.

This chain uses TRBV7-2 with TRBJ2-5; TCRdb's D call, TRBD2, is unchecked because there is no DNA. This CDR3 is built from 12 residues. Germline V CDR1 and CDR2: SGHTA, FQGNSA. The CDR3: CASSLGLPPQYF. Full variable domain (rest looked up from reference TRBV7-2 and TRBJ2-5): GAGVSQSPSNKVTEKGKDVELRCDPISGHTALYWYRQSLGQGLEFLIYFQGNSAPDKSGLPSDRFSAERTGGSVSTLTIQRTQQEDSAVYLCASSLGLPPQYFGPGTRLLVL.

This chain joins TRBV24-1 and TRBJ2-1; TCRdb proposes TRBD2, but this gene call is untestable without DNA. The length of the CDR3 is 18 residues. Germline CDR1 KGHDR, CDR2 SFDVKD. Here the CDR3 reads CATSDWGGREAHYNEQFF.

This rearrangement joins TRBV20-1 to TRBJ2-3; lacking DNA, the TRBD2 call made by TCRdb goes unchecked. Germline V gives CDR1 DFQATT, CDR2 SNEGSKA (reference sequence). The length of the CDR3 is 14 residues. The CDR3 loop is CSASNAGSTDTQYF.

The chain is built from TRBV14 and TRBJ2-2; TCRdb designates TRBD2, a call that cannot be tested without DNA. Per the germline V gene, CDR1 is SGHDN and CDR2 is FVKESK. CDR3 length: 14 amino acids. The CDR3 sequence is CASNVAGVAGELFF.